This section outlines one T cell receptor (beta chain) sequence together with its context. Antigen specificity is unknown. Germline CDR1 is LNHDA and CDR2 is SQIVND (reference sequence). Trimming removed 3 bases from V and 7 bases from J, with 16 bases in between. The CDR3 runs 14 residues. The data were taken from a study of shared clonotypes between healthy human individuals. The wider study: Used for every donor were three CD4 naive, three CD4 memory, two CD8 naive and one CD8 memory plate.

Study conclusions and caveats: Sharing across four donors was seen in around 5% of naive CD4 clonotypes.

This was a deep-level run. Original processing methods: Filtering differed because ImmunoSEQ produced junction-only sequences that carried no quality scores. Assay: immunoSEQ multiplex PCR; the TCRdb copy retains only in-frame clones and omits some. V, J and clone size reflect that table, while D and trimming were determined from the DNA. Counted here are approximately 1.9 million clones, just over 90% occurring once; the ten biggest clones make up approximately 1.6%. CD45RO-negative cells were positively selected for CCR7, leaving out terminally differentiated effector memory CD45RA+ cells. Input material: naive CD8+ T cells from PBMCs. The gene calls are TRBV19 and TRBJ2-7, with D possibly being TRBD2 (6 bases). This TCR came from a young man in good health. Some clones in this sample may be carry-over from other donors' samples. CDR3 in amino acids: CASSIGTGVGEQYF. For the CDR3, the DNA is TGTGCCAGTAGTATCGGTACGGGAGTGGGTGAGCAGTACTTC.